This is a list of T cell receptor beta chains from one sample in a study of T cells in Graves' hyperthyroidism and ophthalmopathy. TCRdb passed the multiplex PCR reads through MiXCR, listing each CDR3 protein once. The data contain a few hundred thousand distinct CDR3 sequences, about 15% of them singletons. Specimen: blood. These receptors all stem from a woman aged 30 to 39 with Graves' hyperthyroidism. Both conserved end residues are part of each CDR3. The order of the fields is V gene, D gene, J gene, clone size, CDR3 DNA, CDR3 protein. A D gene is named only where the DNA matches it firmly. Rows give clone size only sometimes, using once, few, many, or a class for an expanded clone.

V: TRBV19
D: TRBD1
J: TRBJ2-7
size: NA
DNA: TGTGCCAGTAGCCCCTACCGGGACAGGGGGTCCTACGAGCAGTACTTC
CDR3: CASSPYRDRGSYEQYF

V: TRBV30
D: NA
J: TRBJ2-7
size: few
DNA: TGTGCCTACGACCTTGGACTGGCGGGCGAGCAGTACTTC
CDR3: CAYDLGLAGEQYF

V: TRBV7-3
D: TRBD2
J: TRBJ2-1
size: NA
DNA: TGTGCCAGCAGGGAAACCGGGACTAGTTACAATGAGCAGTTCTTC
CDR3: CASRETGTSYNEQFF

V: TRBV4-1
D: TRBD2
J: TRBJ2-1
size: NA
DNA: TGCGCCAGCAGCCTCCGGGACCTAGCGGGACGGGGCTACAATGAGCAGTTCTTC
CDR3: CASSLRDLAGRGYNEQFF

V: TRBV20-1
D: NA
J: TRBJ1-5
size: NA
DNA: TGCAGTGCTAGAGACAGGGGAATTAGCAATCAGCCCCAGCATTTT
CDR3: CSARDRGISNQPQHF

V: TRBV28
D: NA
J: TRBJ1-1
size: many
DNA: TGTGCCAGCAGTGGACGCGCTATCTCCACTGAAGCTTTCTTT
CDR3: CASSGRAISTEAFF

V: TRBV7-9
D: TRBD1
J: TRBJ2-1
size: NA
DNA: TGTGCCAGCAGCTCAGGGGGCCCCTCGGATGAGCAGTTCTTC
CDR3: CASSSGGPSDEQFF

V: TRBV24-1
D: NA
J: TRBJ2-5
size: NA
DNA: TGTGCCACCGCCGACAGACAAGAGACCCAGTACTTC
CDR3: CATADRQETQYF

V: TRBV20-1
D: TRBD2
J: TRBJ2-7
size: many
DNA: TGCAGTGCTCCGCCCGGGCTAGCGGGGCAATCCTACGAGCAGTACTTC
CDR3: CSAPPGLAGQSYEQYF

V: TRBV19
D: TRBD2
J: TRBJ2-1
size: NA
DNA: TGTGCCAGTAGTATTCCGCTAGCGGCCCAAAATTTTGGGCAGTTCTTC
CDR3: CASSIPLAAQNFGQFF

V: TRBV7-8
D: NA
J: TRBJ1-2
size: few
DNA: TGTGCCAGCAGCTTAGGTTACCTGAGCTACACCTTC
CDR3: CASSLGYLSYTF

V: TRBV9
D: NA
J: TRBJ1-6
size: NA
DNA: TGTGCCAGCAGCGTAGCGGGTGAGGAGAATTCACCCCTCCACTTT
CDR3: CASSVAGEENSPLHF

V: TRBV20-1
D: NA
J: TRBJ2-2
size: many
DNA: TGCAGTGCTAGAGAAACACAAAGGGGACCTTACACCGGGGAGCTGTTTTTT
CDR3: CSARETQRGPYTGELFF

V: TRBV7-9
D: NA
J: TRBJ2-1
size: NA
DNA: NA
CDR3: CASSFYICSARDHTYNEQFF

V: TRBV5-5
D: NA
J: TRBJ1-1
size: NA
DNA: TGTGCCAGCAGTTATTTCTCCCGGGACATGGCTGAAGCTTTCTTT
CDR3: CASSYFSRDMAEAFF

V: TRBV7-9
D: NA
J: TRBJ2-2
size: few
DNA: TGTGCCAGCACGGTGGAAACAAGTAGGGGGGAGCTGTTTTTT
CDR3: CASTVETSRGELFF

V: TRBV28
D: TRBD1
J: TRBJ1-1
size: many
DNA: TGTGCCAGCAGGCCAACCCACGGACAGGGATGGTCTTGGGACACTGAAGCTTTCTTT
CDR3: CASRPTHGQGWSWDTEAFF

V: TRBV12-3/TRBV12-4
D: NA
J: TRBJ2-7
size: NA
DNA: TGTGCCAGCAGTCCTGGAGGAGCACAATCCTACGAGCAGTACTTC
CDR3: CASSPGGAQSYEQYF

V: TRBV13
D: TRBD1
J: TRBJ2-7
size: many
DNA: TGTGCCAGCAGCACTCGAGGGACAGGGCCCTACGAGCAGTACTTC
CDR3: CASSTRGTGPYEQYF

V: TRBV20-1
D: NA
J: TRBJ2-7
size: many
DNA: TGCAGTGCTAGAGGGGGGGAGAGCTCCTACGAGCAGTACTTC
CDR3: CSARGGESSYEQYF

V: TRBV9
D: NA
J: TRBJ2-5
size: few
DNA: TGTGCCAGCAGCGTTTCGGTAGTGGACCAAGAGACCCAGTACTTC
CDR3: CASSVSVVDQETQYF

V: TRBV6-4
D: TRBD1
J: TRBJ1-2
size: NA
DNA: TGTGCCAGCAGGCCGGAGGGGACAGGGGATGGCTACACCTTC
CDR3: CASRPEGTGDGYTF

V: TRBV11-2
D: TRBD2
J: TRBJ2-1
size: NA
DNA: TGTGCCAGCAGGCCAGCGGGAGGGCCTGACAATGAGCAGTTCTTC
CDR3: CASRPAGGPDNEQFF

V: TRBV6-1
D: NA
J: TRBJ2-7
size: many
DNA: TGTGCCAGCAGTGACGGTCGGTCCTACGAGCAGTACTTC
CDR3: CASSDGRSYEQYF

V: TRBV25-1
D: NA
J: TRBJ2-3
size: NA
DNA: TGTGCCAGCAGTGCCAGACCCCGTTCGGCAGATACGCAGTATTTT
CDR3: CASSARPRSADTQYF

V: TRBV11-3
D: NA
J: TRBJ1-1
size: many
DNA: TGTGCCAGCAGCATAGACAGGATGAACACTGAAGCTTTCTTT
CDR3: CASSIDRMNTEAFF

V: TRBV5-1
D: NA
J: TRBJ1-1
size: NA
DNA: TGCGCCAGCAGCTTTGAGGGAGGGTTTGCTGAAGCTTTCTTT
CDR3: CASSFEGGFAEAFF

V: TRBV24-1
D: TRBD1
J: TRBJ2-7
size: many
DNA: TGTGCCACCAGTGATTCGCAAGGGGGCCGCTACGAGCAGTACTTC
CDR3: CATSDSQGGRYEQYF

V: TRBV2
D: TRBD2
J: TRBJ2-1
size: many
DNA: TGTGCCAGCAGAATACTAGCGGGAGTGTTCGCTGAGCAGTTCTTC
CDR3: CASRILAGVFAEQFF

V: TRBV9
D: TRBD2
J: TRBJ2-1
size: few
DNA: TGTGCCAGCAGAGACTTAGCGGGGAGCTCCTACAATGAGCAGTTCTTC
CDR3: CASRDLAGSSYNEQFF

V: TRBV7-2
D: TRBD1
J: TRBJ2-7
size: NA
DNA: TGTGCCAGCAGCCGGGACAGGGGGCGCCTAGACCAGTACTTC
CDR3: CASSRDRGRLDQYF

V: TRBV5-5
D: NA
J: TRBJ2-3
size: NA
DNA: TGTGCCAGCAGCTTAGGATTGGACTACGAGTTGGTTCAGTATTTT
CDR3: CASSLGLDYELVQYF

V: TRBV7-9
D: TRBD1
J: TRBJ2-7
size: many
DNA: TGTGCCAGCAGCCTAGTACAGGGGACATACGAGCAGTACTTC
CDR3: CASSLVQGTYEQYF

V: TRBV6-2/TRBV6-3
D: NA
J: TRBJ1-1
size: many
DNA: TGTGCCAGCAGCTACTCTCAGGTGGTAATTACTGAAGCTTTCTTT
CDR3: CASSYSQVVITEAFF

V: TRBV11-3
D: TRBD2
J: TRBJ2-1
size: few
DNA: TGTGCCAGCAGCTTAAGCTGGACTAGCGGCAATGAGCAGTTCTTC
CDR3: CASSLSWTSGNEQFF

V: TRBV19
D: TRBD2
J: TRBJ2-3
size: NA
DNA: TGTGCCAGTAGTCAAGAAAGCGGGAGGGCGGCAGATACGCAGTATTTT
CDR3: CASSQESGRAADTQYF

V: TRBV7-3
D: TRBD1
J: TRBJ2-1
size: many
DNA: TGTGCCAGCAGTAAACTCGGGACAGGGAATTACGGCACCTACAATGAGCAGTTCTTC
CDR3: CASSKLGTGNYGTYNEQFF

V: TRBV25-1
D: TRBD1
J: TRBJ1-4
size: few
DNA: TGTGCCAGCAGTGAATGGACAGGGGGTAATGAAAAACTGTTTTTT
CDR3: CASSEWTGGNEKLFF

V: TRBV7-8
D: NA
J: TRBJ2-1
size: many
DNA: TGTGCCAGCAGCCCCAACCAGGGAGCACACAATGAGCAGTTCTTC
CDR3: CASSPNQGAHNEQFF

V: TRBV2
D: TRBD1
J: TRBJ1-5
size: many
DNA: TGTGCCAGCAGAGTACAGGGGGCCGGGGATCAGCCCCAGCATTTT
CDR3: CASRVQGAGDQPQHF

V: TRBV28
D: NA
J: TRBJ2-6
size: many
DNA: TGTGCCAGCAGTTCGCCTGGCACCTCACCGTCTGGGGCCAACGTCCTGACTTTC
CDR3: CASSSPGTSPSGANVLTF

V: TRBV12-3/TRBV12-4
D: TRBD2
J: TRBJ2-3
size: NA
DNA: TGTGCCAGCAGCTTGGGCCCGGGACTAGCGGGAGCGGCGACAGATACGCAGTATTTT
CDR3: CASSLGPGLAGAATDTQYF

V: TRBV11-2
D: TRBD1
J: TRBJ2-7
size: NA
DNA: TGTGCCAGCAGCTTAGAGCCCACCAGGGGGCCCTACGAGCAGTACTTC
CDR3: CASSLEPTRGPYEQYF

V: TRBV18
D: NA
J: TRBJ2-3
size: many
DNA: TGTGCCAGCTCAACGACTAGTCTAGACACAGATACGCAGTATTTT
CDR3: CASSTTSLDTDTQYF

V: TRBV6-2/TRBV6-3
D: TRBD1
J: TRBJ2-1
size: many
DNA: TGTGCCAGCAGAGCCCGACAGGGTAGCTCCTACAATGAGCAGTTCTTC
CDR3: CASRARQGSSYNEQFF

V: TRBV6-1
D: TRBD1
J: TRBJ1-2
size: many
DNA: TGTGCCAGCAGGGAGGGGACAGGCTATGGCTACACCTTC
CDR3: CASREGTGYGYTF

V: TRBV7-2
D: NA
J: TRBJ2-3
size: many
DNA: TGTGCCAGCAGCCCTCGCGGGACGGCACACACAGATACGCAGTATTTT
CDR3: CASSPRGTAHTDTQYF

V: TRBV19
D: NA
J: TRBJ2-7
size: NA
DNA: TGTGCCAGTAGCCTGGAATGGGGGAACGAGCAGTACTTC
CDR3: CASSLEWGNEQYF

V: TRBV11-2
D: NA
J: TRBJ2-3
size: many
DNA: TGTGCCAGCAGCTTAGCGCCTACCTCCCCTTCGGATACGCAGTATTTT
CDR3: CASSLAPTSPSDTQYF

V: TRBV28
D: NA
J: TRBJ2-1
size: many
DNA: TGTGCCAGCAGTTTTCGCGGGAACTACAATGAGCAGTTCTTC
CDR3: CASSFRGNYNEQFF

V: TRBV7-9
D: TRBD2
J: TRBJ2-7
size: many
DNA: TGTGCCAGCAGCCCGACGAAGCGGGAGGTATCCTACGAGCAGTACTTC
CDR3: CASSPTKREVSYEQYF

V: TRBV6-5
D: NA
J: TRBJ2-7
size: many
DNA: TGTGCCAGCAGTTACTCGCAGGGTTTGGGCGAGCAGTACTTC
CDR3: CASSYSQGLGEQYF

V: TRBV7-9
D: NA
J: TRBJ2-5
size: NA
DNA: TGTGCCAGCAGCCTAGATGGACGAATCCCCAGTGGGACCCAGTACTTC
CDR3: CASSLDGRIPSGTQYF

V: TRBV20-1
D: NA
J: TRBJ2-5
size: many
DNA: TGCAGTGCTCCAGTACGGGGCTTCCAAGAGACCCAGTACTTC
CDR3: CSAPVRGFQETQYF

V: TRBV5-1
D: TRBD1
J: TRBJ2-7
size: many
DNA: TGCGCCAGCAGGAGAGGACAGGGGGCTTACGAGCAGTACTTC
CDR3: CASRRGQGAYEQYF

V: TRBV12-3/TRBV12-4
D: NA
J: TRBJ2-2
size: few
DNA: TGTGCCAGCAGCCTCCGGACAACCGTTAGCACCGGGGAGCTGTTTTTT
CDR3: CASSLRTTVSTGELFF

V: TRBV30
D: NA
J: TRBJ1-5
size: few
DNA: TGTGCCTGGAGGTTAGGGGGGGGCGCGGGCAATCAGCCCCAGCATTTT
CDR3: CAWRLGGGAGNQPQHF

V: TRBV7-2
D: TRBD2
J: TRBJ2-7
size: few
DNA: TGTGCCAGCAGCTCCCCCACCAGGACTCTAGCGGGGAGCTCCTACGAGCAGTACTTC
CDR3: CASSSPTRTLAGSSYEQYF

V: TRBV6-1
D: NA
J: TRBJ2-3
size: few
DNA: TGTGCCAGCAGTGAATGGGACTCAGGGGATGGTAAGGCAGATACGCAGTATTTT
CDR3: CASSEWDSGDGKADTQYF